A selection of T cell receptor beta chains follows, all from one sample in a study of Graves' ophthalmopathy and Graves' hyperthyroidism. TCRdb re-analysed the multiplex PCR reads in MiXCR, keeping a single row per CDR3 protein. There are roughly 610,000 distinct CDR3 sequences in the sample; 20% to 25% occur only once, and roughly 6.9% lies in the top ten. What was sequenced was peripheral blood. The receptors were gathered from a young woman with stable Graves' hyperthyroidism. Some clones in this sample may be carry-over from other donors' samples. Both conserved end residues are part of each CDR3. Each record gives: J gene, V gene, clone size, D gene, CDR3 protein, CDR3 DNA. The D gene is left open where the match is weak. Some rows have no size entry. The others give once, few or many, or a class for an expanded clone.

j_call: TRBJ2-5
v_call: TRBV20-1
clone_size: many
d_call: TRBD1
cdr3_aa: CSARDGKTGAETQYF
cdr3_nt: TGCAGTGCTAGAGATGGTAAAACAGGGGCCGAGACCCAGTACTTC

j_call: TRBJ2-7
v_call: TRBV19
clone_size: many
d_call: TRBD1
cdr3_aa: CASSPYGQGKAYEQYF
cdr3_nt: TGTGCCAGTAGCCCCTACGGACAGGGAAAAGCCTACGAGCAGTACTTC

j_call: TRBJ1-6
v_call: TRBV30
clone_size: .
d_call: TRBD1
cdr3_aa: CASEDREAAPLHF
cdr3_nt: TGTGCTTCCGAGGACAGGGAGGCGGCACCCCTCCACTTT

j_call: TRBJ1-6
v_call: TRBV18
clone_size: many
d_call: .
cdr3_aa: CASSPVGGDSPLHF
cdr3_nt: TGTGCCAGCTCACCGGTTGGCGGAGATTCACCCCTCCACTTT

j_call: TRBJ1-2
v_call: TRBV12-3/TRBV12-4
clone_size: many
d_call: TRBD1
cdr3_aa: CASRPTGEGLYGYTF
cdr3_nt: TGTGCCAGCAGGCCGACAGGGGAGGGTCTCTATGGCTACACCTTC

j_call: TRBJ2-7
v_call: TRBV6-1
clone_size: few
d_call: .
cdr3_aa: CASSRFQYEQYF
cdr3_nt: TGTGCCAGCAGTCGTTTCCAATACGAGCAGTACTTC

j_call: TRBJ2-5
v_call: TRBV29-1
clone_size: many
d_call: .
cdr3_aa: CSVLDSNQETQYF
cdr3_nt: TGCAGCGTACTAGACAGCAACCAAGAGACCCAGTACTTC

j_call: TRBJ1-1
v_call: TRBV18
clone_size: many
d_call: .
cdr3_aa: CASSRQVNTEAFF
cdr3_nt: TGTGCCAGCAGCCGACAGGTGAACACTGAAGCTTTCTTT

j_call: TRBJ1-5
v_call: TRBV6-2/TRBV6-3
clone_size: many
d_call: .
cdr3_aa: CASSYRGRGDNQPQHF
cdr3_nt: TGTGCCAGCAGTTACCGCGGGAGGGGGGACAATCAGCCCCAGCATTTT

j_call: TRBJ1-2
v_call: TRBV20-1
clone_size: many
d_call: .
cdr3_aa: CSARGGLHDRDGYTF
cdr3_nt: TGCAGTGCTAGAGGCGGCTTGCATGACCGGGATGGCTACACCTTC